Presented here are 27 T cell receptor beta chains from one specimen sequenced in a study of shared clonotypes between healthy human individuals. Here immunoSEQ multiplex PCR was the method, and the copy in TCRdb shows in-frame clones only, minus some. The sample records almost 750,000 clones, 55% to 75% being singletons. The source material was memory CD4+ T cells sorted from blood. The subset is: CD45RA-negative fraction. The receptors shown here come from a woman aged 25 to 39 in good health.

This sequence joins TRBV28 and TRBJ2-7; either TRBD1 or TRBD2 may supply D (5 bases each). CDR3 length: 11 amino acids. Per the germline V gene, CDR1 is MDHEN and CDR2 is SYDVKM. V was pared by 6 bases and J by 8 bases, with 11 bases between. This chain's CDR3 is CASRAGAQQYF. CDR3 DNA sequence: TGTGCCAGCAGAGCCGGGGCCCAGCAGTACTTC.

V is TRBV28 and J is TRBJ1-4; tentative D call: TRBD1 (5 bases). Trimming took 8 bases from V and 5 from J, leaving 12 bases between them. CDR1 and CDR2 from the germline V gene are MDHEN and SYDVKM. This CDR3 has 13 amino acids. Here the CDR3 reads CASGHRQNEKLFF. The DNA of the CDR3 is TGTGCCAGCGGACACAGACAGAATGAAAAACTGTTTTTT.

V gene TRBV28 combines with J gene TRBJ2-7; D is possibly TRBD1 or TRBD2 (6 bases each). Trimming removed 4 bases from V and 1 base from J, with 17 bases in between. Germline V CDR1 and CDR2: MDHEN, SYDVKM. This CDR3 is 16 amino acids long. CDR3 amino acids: CASSSPTGGGSYEQYF. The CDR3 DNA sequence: TGTGCCAGCAGTTCCCCGACAGGAGGGGGATCCTACGAGCAGTACTTC.

CDR3: CASSRGQPRGPEKLFF. CDR3 nucleotide sequence: TGTGCCAGCAGCCGTGGACAGCCCAGGGGGCCTGAAAAACTGTTTTTT. The chain uses TRBV5-8 and TRBJ1-4, with 8 bases that match TRBD1. The CDR3 consists of 16 residues. With V trimmed by 4 bases and J by 7 bases, 12 bases remained unmatched. Germline assignment: CDR1 SGHTS and CDR2 YDEGEE.

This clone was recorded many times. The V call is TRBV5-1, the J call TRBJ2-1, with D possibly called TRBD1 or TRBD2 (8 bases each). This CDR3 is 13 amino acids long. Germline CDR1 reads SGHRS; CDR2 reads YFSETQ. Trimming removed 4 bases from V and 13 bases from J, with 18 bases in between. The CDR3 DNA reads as TGCGCCAGCAGCCGGGAGGGGACAGGCGAACAGTTCTTC. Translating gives CASSREGTGEQFF.

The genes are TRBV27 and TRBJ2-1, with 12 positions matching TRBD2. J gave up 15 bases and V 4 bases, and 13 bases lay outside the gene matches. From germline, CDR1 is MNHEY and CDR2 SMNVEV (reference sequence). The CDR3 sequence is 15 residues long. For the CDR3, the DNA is TGTGCCAGCAGTTCCCCAACTAGCGGGAGGCCCTCCCCGTTCTTC. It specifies CASSSPTSGRPSPFF.

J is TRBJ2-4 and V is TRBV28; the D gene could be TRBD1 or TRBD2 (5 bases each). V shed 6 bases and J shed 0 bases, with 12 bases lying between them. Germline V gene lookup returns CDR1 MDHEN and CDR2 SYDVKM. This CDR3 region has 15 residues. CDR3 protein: CASSGTSIAKNIQYF. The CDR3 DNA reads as TGTGCCAGCAGCGGGACGTCGATAGCCAAAAACATTCAGTACTTC.

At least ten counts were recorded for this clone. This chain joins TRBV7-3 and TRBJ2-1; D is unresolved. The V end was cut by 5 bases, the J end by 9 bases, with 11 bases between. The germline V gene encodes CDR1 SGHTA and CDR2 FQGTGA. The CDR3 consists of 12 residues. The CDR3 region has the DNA TGTGCCAGCAGCCCCGACTTCGGTGAGCAGTTCTTC. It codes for CASSPDFGEQFF.

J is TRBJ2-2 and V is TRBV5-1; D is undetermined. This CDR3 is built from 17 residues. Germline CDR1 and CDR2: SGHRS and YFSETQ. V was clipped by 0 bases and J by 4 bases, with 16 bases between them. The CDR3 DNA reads TGCGCCAGCAGCTTGGTTGAGCCCTACGGTGGCACCGGGGAGCTGTTTTTT. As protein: CASSLVEPYGGTGELFF.

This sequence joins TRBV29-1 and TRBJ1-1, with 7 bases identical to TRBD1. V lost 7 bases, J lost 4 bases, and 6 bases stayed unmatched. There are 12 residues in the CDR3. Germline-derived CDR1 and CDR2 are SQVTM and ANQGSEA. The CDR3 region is CSGGQLSTEAFF. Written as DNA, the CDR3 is TGCAGCGGGGGACAGTTGAGCACTGAAGCTTTCTTT.

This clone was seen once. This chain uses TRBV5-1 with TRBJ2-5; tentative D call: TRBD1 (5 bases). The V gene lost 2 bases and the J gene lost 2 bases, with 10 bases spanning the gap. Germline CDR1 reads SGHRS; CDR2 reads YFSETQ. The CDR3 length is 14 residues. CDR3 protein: CASSFRQPQETQYF. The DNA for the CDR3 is TGCGCCAGCAGCTTCCGACAGCCTCAAGAGACCCAGTACTTC.

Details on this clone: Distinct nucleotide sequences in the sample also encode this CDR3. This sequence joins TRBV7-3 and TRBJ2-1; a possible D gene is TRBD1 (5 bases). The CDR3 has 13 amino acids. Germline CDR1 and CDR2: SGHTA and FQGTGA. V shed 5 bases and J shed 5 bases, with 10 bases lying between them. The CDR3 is CASSRGSDNEQFF. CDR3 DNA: TGTGCCAGCAGCAGGGGCAGCGACAATGAGCAGTTCTTC.

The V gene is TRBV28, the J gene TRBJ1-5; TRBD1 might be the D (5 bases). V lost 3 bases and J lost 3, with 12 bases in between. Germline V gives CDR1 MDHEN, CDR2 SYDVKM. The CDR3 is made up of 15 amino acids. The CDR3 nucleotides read TGTGCCAGCAGTTTGGGGGGACCCCTCAATCAGCCCCAGCATTTT. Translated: CASSLGGPLNQPQHF.

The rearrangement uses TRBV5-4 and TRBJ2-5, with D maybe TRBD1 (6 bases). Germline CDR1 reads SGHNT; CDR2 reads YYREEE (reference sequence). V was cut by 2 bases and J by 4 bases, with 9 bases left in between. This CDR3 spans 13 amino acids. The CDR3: CASSFRGIETQYF. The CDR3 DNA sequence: TGTGCCAGCAGCTTCAGGGGTATAGAGACCCAGTACTTC.

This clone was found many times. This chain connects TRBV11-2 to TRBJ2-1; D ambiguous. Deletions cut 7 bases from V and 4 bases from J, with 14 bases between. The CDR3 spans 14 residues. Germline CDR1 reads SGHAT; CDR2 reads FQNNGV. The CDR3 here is CASTVDTIYNEQFF. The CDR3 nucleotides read TGTGCCAGCACCGTAGATACAATATACAATGAGCAGTTCTTC.

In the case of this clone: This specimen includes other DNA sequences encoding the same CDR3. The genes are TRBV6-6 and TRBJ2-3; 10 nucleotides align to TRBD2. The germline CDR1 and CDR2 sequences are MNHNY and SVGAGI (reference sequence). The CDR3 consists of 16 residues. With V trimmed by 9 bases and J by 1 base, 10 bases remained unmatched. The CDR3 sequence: CASSPASGRGTDTQYF. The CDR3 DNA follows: TGTGCCAGTAGTCCGGCGAGCGGGAGGGGCACAGATACGCAGTATTTT.

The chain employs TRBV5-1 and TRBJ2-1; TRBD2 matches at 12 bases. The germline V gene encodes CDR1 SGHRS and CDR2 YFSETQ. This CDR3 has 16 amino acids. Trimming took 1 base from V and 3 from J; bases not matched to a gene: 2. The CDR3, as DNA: TGCGCCAGCAGCTTGAGGACTAGCGGGAACTACAATGAGCAGTTCTTC. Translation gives CASSLRTSGNYNEQFF.

The CDR3 DNA reads TGTGCCAGCAGACCCCGGACCCAGGGTGAGCAGTTCTTC. It codes for CASRPRTQGEQFF. The chain carries TRBV6-5 and TRBJ2-1; D may be TRBD1 (5 bases). Trimming cost V 6 bases and J 9 bases, with 15 bases left between them. The germline V gene has CDR1 MNHEY and CDR2 SVGAGI. CDR3 size: 13 residues.

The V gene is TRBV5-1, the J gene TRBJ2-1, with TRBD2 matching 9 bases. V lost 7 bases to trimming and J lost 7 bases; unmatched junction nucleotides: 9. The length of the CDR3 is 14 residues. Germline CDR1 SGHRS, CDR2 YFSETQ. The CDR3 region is CASLSGSQGNEQFF. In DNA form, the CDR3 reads TGCGCCAGCCTTAGCGGGAGCCAAGGGAATGAGCAGTTCTTC.

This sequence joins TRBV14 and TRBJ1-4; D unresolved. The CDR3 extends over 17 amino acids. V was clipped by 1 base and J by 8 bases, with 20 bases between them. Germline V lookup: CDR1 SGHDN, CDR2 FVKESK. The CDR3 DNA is TGTGCCAGCAGCCAAGCACTGGGCCGCCTTTTTGGAGAAAAACTGTTTTTT. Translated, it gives CASSQALGRLFGEKLFF.

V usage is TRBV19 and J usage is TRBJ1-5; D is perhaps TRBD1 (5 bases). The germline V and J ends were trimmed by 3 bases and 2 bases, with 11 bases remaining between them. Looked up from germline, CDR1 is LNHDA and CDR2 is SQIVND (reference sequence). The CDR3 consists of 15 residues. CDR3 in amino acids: CASSMRGRGNQPQHF. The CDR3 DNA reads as TGTGCCAGTAGTATGAGGGGACGAGGCAATCAGCCCCAGCATTTT.

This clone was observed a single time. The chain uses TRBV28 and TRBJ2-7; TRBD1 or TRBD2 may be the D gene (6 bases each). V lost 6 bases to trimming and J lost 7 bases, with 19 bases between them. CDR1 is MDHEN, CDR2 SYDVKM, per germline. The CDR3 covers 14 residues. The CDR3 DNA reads TGTGCCAGCAGCAGAGCCCTTGGGGGGCGTGAGCAGTACTTC. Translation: CASSRALGGREQYF. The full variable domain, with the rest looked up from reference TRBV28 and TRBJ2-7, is DVKVTQSSRYLVKRTGEKVFLECVQDMDHENMFWYRQDPGLGLRLIYFSYDVKMKEKGDIPEGYSVSREKKERFSLILESASTNQTSMYLCASSRALGGREQYFGPGTRLTVT.

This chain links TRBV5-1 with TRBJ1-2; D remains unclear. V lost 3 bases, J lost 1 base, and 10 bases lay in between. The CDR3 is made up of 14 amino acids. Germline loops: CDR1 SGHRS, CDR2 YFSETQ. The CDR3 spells CASSSDGFNYGYTF. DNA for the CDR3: TGCGCCAGCAGCTCGGACGGTTTTAACTATGGCTACACCTTC.

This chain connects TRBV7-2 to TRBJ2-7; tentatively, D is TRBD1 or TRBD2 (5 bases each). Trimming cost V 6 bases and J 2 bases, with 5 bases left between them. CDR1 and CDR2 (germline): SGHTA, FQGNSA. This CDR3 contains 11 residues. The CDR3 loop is CASRGAYEQYF. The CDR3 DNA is TGTGCCAGCAGGGGGGCCTACGAGCAGTACTTC.

CDR3 loop: CASSSRRTGTIEAFF. CDR3 DNA sequence: TGTGCCAGCAGTTCGCGCCGGACAGGGACCATAGAAGCTTTCTTT. The chain employs TRBV6-5 and TRBJ1-1; 8 bases line up with TRBD1. The CDR3 has 15 residues. Per the germline V gene, CDR1 is MNHEY and CDR2 is SVGAGI. V lost 4 bases to trimming and J lost 8 bases; unmatched junction nucleotides: 12.

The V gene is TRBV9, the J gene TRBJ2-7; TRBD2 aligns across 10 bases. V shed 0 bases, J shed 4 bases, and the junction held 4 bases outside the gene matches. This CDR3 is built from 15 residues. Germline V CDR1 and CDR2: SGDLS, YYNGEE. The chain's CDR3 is CASSVEAGGLYEQYF. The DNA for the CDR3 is TGTGCCAGCAGCGTAGAAGCGGGAGGGTTGTACGAGCAGTACTTC.

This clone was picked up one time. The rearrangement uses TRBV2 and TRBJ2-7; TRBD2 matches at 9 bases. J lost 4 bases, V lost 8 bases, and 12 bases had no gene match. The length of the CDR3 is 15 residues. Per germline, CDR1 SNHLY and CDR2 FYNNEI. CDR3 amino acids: CASGGAGGPPYEQYF. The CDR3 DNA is TGTGCCAGCGGCGGAGCGGGAGGCCCGCCATACGAGCAGTACTTC. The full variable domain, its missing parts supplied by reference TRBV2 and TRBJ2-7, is EPEVTQTPSHQVTQMGQEVILRCVPISNHLYFYWYRQILGQKVEFLVSFYNNEISEKSEIFDDQFSVERPDGSNFTLKIRSTKLEDSAMYFCASGGAGGPPYEQYFGPGTRLTVT.